This TCR beta chain was found in a study of immune reconstitution after stem cell transplant in scleroderma. J gave up 2 bases and V 4 bases, and 7 bases lay outside the gene matches. The CDR3 runs 15 residues. Germline lookup yields CDR1 SGDLS and CDR2 YYNGEE. TCRdb itself ran the RT-PCR reads through MiXCR, one entry per CDR3 protein. The profile covers 1,500 or so distinct CDR3 sequences, with roughly an eighth appearing a single time and 24% taken by the ten largest. In its sample, this clonotype ranks as medium-sized. The biological material was taken before or after autologous hematopoietic stem cell transplantation (not recorded which). The rearrangement joins TRBV9 to TRBJ2-3, with 7 nucleotides matching TRBD2. This clonotype originated in a female donor with systemic sclerosis. DNA for the CDR3: TGTGCCAGCAGCCCCAGCAGCGGGGCCACAGATACGCAGTATTTT. Its protein is CASSPSSGATDTQYF.